What follows is one T cell receptor beta chain and its context. This sample was included in a study of blood T cell repertoires in COVID-19. Study in general: The samples span acute and convalescent COVID-19 from the United States, Italy and Spain.

Assignment of participants to cohorts was predicated upon participant-reported clinical history. The V gene's germline CDR1 is SGHTA and CDR2 FQGNSA. The CDR3 sequence is 13 residues long. V lost 4 bases and J 7 bases, leaving 11 bases between the germline ends. Method: immunoSEQ multiplex PCR; TCRdb's copy keeps in-frame clones and lacks some. Found here are almost 400,000 clones, roughly 90% of them singletons; the top ten hold more than 0.9%. This chain links TRBV7-2 with TRBJ1-5, with D possibly being TRBD1 (6 bases). The sequenced sample consisted of PBMCs or T cells enriched from blood (not recorded which). The TCR comes from a woman in her twenties or thirties with acute COVID-19. DNA for the CDR3: TGTGCCAGCAGCTCGACAGGCCAGCAGCCCCAGCATTTT. Protein sequence: CASSSTGQQPQHF.